Each of the 2 T cell receptor beta chains below was sequenced from the same sample in a study of patients and donors after allogeneic stem cell transplantation. TCRdb re-derived calls from the RT-PCR reads in MiXCR, one entry per CDR3 protein. The sample consists of more than 850,000 distinct CDR3 sequences, roughly 18% of them appearing once. Sample: blood, either unsorted or a sorted T cell fraction (not recorded which). Receptor source: a human donor who was either an allogeneic HSCT recipient or a stem cell or donor lymphocyte infusion donor (not recorded which). It is not recorded whose cells these are; they may come from a transplant donor.

This clonotype has more than one count but fewer than ten. The chain joins TRBV10-3 to TRBJ1-1; D not resolved. V was cut by 10 bases and J by 0 bases, with 21 bases left in between. Germline V lookup: CDR1 ENHRY, CDR2 SYGVKD. This CDR3 spans 16 amino acids. The CDR3 reads CATAQDSGKLNTEAFF. CDR3 bases: TGTGCCACTGCACAAGACTCGGGCAAACTGAACACTGAAGCTTTCTTT.

This clonotype was counted between two and nine times. The V gene is TRBV11-2, the J gene TRBJ1-2; weak D call: TRBD1 (5 bases). V was cut by 2 bases and J by 4 bases, with 14 bases left in between. The germline gives CDR1 SGHAT, CDR2 FQNNGV. This CDR3 has 15 residues. CDR3 region: CASSLTPGASYGYTF. In nucleotides, the CDR3 is TGTGCCAGCAGCTTAACCCCTGGGGCGAGCTATGGCTACACCTTC.